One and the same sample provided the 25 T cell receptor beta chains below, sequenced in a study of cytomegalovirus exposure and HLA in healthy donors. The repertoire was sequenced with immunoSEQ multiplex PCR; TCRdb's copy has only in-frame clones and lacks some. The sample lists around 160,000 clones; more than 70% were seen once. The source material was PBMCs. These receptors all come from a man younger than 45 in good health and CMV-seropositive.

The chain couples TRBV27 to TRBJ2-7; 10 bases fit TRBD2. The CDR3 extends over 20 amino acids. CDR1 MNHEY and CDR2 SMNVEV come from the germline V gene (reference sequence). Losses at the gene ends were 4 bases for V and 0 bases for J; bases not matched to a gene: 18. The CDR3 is CASSYSRERRTSGSSYEQYF. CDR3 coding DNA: TGTGCCAGCAGTTACAGCAGGGAAAGGCGGACTAGCGGCAGCTCCTACGAGCAGTACTTC.

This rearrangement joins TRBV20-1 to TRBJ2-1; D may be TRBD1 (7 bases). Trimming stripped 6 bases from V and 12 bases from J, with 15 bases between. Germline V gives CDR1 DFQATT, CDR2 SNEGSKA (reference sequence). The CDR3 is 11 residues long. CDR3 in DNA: TGCAGTGCGGATCAGGGGGGAGCGCAGTTCTTC. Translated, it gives CSADQGGAQFF.

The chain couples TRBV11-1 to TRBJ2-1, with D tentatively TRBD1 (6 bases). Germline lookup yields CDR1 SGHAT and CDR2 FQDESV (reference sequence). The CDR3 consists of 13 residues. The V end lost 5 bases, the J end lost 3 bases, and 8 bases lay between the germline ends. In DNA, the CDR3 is TGTGCCAGCAGCCCGGACAGCTACAATGAGCAGTTCTTC. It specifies CASSPDSYNEQFF.

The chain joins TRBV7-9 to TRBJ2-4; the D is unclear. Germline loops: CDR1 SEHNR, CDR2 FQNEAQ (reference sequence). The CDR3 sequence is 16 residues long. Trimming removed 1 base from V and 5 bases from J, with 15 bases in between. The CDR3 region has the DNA TGTGCCAGCAGCTTAGGGGTTGGGCGCCAGGAAAACATTCAGTACTTC. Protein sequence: CASSLGVGRQENIQYF.

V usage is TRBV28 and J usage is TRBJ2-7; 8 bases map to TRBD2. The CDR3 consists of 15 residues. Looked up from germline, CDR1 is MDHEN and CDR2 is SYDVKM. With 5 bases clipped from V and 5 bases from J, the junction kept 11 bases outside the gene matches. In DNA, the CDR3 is TGTGCCAGCAGTCCAACGGGACTAGTTAACGACGAGCAGTACTTC. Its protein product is CASSPTGLVNDEQYF.

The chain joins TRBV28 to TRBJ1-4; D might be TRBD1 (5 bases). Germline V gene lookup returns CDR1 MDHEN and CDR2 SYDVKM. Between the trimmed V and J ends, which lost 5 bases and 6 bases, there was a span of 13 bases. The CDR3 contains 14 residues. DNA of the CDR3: TGTGCCAGCAGTCCGCCAGGGCGAGATGAAAAACTGTTTTTT. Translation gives CASSPPGRDEKLFF.

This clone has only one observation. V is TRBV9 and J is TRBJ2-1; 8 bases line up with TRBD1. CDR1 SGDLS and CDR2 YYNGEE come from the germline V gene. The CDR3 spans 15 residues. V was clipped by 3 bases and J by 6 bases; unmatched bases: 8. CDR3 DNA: TGTGCCAGCAGCGAGGACCCCACAGGGGGCAATGAGCAGTTCTTC. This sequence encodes CASSEDPTGGNEQFF.

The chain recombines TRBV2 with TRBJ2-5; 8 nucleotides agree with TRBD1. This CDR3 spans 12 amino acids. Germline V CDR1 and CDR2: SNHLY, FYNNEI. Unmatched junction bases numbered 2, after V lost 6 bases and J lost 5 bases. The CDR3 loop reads CASRYRGETQYF. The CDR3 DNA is TGTGCCAGCAGGTACAGGGGGGAGACCCAGTACTTC.

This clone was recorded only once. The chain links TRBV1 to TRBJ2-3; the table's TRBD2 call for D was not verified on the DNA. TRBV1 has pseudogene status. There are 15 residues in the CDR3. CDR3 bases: TGCACCAGCAGCCTAGCGGGAGGGACCACAGATACGCAGTATTTT. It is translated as CTSSLAGGTTDTQYF.

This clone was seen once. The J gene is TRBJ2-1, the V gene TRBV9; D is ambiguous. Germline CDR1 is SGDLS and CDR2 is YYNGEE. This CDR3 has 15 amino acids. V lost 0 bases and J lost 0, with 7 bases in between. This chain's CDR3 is CASSVATTSYNEQFF. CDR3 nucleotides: TGTGCCAGCAGCGTAGCTACCACCTCCTACAATGAGCAGTTCTTC.

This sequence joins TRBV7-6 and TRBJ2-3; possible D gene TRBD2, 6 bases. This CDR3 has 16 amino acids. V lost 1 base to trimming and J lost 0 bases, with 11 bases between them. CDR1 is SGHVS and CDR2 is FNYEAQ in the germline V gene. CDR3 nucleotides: TGTGCCAGCAGCTTAGGTGTGGGGGGAAGCACAGATACGCAGTATTTT. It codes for CASSLGVGGSTDTQYF.

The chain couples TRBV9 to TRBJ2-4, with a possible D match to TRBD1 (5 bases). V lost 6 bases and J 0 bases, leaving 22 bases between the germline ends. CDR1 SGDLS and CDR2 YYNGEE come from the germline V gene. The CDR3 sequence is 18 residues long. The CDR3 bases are TGTGCCAGCAAAATAAAGGCGGTAGGGGTGGTAGCCAAAAACATTCAGTACTTC. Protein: CASKIKAVGVVAKNIQYF.

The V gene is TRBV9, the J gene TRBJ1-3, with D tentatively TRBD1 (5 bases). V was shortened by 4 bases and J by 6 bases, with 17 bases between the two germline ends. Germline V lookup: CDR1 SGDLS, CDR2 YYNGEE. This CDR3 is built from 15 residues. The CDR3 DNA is TGTGCCAGCAGCCCACCACACCAACAGGCAAACACCATATATTTT. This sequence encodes CASSPPHQQANTIYF. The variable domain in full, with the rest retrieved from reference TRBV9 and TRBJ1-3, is DSGVTQTPKHLITATGQRVTLRCSPRSGDLSVYWYQQSLDQGLQFLIQYYNGEERAKGNILERFSAQQFPDLHSELNLSSLELGDSALYFCASSPPHQQANTIYFGEGSWLTVV.

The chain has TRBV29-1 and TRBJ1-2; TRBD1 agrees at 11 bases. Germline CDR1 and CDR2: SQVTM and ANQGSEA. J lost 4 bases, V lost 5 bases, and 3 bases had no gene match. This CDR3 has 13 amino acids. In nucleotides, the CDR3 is TGCAGCGTTAAGGGGACAGGGGGCTATGGCTACACCTTC. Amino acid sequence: CSVKGTGGYGYTF.

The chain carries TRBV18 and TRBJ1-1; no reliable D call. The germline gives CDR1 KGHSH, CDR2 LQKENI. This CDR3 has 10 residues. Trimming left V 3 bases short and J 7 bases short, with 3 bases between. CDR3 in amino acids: CASSPVEAFF. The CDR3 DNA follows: TGTGCCAGCTCACCCGTTGAAGCTTTCTTT.

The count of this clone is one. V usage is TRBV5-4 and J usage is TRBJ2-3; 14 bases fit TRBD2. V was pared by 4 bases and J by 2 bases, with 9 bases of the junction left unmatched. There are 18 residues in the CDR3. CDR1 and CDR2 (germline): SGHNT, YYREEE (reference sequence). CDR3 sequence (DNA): TGTGCCAGCAGCCGCCGGACTAGCGGGGGGCTACACACAGATACGCAGTATTTT. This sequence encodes CASSRRTSGGLHTDTQYF.

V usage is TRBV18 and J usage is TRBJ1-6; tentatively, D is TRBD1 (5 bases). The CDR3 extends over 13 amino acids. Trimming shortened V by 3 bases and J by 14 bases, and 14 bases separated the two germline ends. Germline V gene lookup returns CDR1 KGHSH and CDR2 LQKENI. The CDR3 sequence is CASSPEGSLALHF. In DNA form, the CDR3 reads TGTGCCAGCTCACCGGAGGGGAGTCTGGCCCTCCACTTT.

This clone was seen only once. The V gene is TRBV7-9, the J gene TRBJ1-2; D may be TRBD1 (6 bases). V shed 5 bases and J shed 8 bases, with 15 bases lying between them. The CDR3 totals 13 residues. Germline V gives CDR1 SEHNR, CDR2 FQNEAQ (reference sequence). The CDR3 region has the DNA TGTGCCAGCAGCGCCGGGACATCAGGAGGCTACACCTTC. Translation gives CASSAGTSGGYTF.

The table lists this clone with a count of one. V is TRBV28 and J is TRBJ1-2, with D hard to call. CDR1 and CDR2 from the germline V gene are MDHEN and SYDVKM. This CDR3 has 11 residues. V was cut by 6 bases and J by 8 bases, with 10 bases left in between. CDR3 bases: TGTGCCAGCAGAACCCTGAGAGGCTACACCTTC. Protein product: CASRTLRGYTF.

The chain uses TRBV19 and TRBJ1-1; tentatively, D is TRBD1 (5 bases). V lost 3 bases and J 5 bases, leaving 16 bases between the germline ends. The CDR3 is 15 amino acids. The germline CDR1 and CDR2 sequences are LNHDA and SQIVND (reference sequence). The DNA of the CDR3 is TGTGCCAGTAGTATCAGCGCGGGGGGAGGAACTGAAGCTTTCTTT. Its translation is CASSISAGGGTEAFF.

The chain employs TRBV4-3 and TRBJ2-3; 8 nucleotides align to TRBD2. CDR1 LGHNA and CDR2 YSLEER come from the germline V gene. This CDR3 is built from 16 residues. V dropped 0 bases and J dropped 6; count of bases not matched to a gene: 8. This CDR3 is CASSQEGTRRRDTQYF. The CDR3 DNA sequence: TGCGCCAGCAGCCAAGAGGGGACTAGGAGAAGGGATACGCAGTATTTT.

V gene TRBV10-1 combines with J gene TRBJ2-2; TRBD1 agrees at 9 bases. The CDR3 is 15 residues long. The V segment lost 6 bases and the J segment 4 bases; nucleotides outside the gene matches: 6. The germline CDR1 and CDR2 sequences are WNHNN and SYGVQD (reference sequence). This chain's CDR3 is CASRAGTGPTGELFF. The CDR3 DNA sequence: TGCGCCAGCAGAGCCGGGACAGGGCCCACCGGGGAGCTGTTTTTT.

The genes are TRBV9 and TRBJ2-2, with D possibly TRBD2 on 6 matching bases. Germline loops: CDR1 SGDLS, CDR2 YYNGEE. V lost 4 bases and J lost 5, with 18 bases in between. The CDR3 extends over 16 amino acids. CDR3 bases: TGTGCCAGCAGCATATCTAGCGTGGGAGTTACCGGGGAGCTGTTTTTT. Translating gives CASSISSVGVTGELFF. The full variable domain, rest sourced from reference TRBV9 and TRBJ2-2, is DSGVTQTPKHLITATGQRVTLRCSPRSGDLSVYWYQQSLDQGLQFLIQYYNGEERAKGNILERFSAQQFPDLHSELNLSSLELGDSALYFCASSISSVGVTGELFFGEGSRLTVL.

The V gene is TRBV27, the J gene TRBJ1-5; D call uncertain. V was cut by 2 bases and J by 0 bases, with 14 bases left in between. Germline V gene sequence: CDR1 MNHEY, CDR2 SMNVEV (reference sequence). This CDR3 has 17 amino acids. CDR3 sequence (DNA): TGTGCCAGCAGTTTAGGGCCCAGCTGGAATAGCAATCAGCCCCAGCATTTT. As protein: CASSLGPSWNSNQPQHF.

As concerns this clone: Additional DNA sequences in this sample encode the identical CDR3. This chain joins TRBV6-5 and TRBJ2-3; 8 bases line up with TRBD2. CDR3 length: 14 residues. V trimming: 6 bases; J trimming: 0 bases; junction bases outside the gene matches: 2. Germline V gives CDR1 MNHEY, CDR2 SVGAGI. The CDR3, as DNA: TGTGCCAGCAGCCGGGGGGGTAGCACAGATACGCAGTATTTT. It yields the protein CASSRGGSTDTQYF.